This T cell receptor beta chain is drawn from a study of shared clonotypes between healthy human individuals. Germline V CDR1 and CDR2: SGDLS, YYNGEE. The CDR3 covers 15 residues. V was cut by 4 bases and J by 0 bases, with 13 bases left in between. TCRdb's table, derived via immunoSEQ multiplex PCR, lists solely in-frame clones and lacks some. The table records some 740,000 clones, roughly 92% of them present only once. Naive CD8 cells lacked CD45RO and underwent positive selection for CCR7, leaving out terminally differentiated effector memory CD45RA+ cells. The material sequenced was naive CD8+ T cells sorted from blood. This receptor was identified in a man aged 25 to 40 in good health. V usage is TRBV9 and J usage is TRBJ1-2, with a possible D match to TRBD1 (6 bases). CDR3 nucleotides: TGTGCCAGCAGCTACTCCGGGACAACTAACTATGGCTACACCTTC. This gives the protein CASSYSGTTNYGYTF.